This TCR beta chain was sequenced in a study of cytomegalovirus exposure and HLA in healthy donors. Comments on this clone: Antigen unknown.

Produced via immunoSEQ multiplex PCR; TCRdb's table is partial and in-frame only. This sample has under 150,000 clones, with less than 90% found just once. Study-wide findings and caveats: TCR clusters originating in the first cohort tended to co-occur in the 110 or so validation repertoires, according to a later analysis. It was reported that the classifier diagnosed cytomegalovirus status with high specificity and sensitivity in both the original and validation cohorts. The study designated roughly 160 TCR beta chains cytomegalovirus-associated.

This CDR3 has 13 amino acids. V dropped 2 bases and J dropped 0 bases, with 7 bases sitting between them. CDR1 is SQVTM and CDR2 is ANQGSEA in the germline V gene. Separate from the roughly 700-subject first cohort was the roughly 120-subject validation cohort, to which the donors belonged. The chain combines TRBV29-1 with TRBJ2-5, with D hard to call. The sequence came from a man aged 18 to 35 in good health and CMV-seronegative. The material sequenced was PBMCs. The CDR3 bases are TGCAGCGTTGAAACTATTTACCAAGAGACCCAGTACTTC. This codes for CSVETIYQETQYF.